The 18 T cell receptor beta chains below come from one sample, sequenced in a study of T-cell memory formation after mild COVID-19. One entry per CDR3 protein, called by TCRdb with MiXCR from the 5' RACE reads. The sample lists under 450,000 distinct CDR3 sequences; 20% to 25% were seen once. Sequencing used PBMCs or a T cell subset sorted from them (not recorded which). All receptors come from a man aged 18 to 30 who had mild COVID-19 (a few samples of this study predate the infection). Cell type and time point are not known.

This rearrangement joins TRBV6-5 to TRBJ1-2; 10 bases map to TRBD1. Germline CDR1 is MNHEY and CDR2 is SVGAGI. The junction had 24 bases not matched to a gene; V was cut back by 0 bases and J by 8 bases. The CDR3 covers 21 residues. The CDR3 nucleotides read TGTGCCAGCAGTTACTCGGGCTTAGGACGCGGTCCGGGACAGGGGAGCGGAGGCTACACCTTC. Translated, it gives CASSYSGLGRGPGQGSGGYTF.

This chain joins TRBV28 and TRBJ1-1; D gene unclear. V shed 6 bases and J shed 5 bases, with 13 bases lying between them. CDR3 size: 13 residues. CDR1 is MDHEN, CDR2 SYDVKM, per germline. CDR3 DNA: TGTGCCAGCAGACCCCCCCGGGTTACTGAAGCTTTCTTT. This translates into CASRPPRVTEAFF.

This rearrangement joins TRBV24-1 to TRBJ1-2; TRBD1 might be the D (6 bases). This CDR3 is built from 14 residues. From germline, CDR1 is KGHDR and CDR2 SFDVKD. The ends were cut back, 3 bases at V and 3 bases at J, with 10 bases in the middle. The CDR3 protein is CATSDPNRDYGYTF. The CDR3 region has the DNA TGTGCCACCAGTGATCCAAACAGGGACTATGGCTACACCTTC.

The chain links TRBV4-1 to TRBJ1-5, with D possibly TRBD1 on 5 matching bases. The germline V and J ends were trimmed by 4 bases and 3 bases, with 16 bases remaining between them. Germline values: CDR1 MGHRA, CDR2 YSYEKL. The length of the CDR3 is 16 residues. As DNA, the CDR3 is TGCGCCAGCAGCCGGCAGGTGGGGGGGGACAATCAGCCCCAGCATTTT. Amino acid sequence: CASSRQVGGDNQPQHF.

The V call is TRBV6-2 or TRBV6-3, the J call TRBJ2-4, with 9 bases aligning to TRBD2. The CDR3 is 18 residues long. Germline-derived CDR1 and CDR2 are MNHEY and SVGEGT. V gave up 0 bases and J gave up 0 bases; unmatched junction bases: 6. CDR3 loop: CASSYSMLAGLAKNIQYF. CDR3 nucleotide sequence: TGTGCCAGCAGTTACTCGATGCTAGCGGGACTAGCCAAAAACATTCAGTACTTC.

This clonotype was recorded many times. The chain carries TRBV7-2 and TRBJ2-3, with D perhaps matching TRBD1 or TRBD2 (5 bases each). CDR3 size: 15 residues. V dropped 2 bases and J dropped 0 bases, with 9 bases sitting between them. In germline, CDR1 is SGHTA, CDR2 FQGNSA. For the CDR3, the DNA is TGTGCCAGCAGCTTATCGAGGGGCAGCACAGATACGCAGTATTTT. Residues: CASSLSRGSTDTQYF. The whole variable domain, remainder taken from reference TRBV7-2 and TRBJ2-3, is GAGVSQSPSNKVTEKGKDVELRCDPISGHTALYWYRQSLGQGLEFLIYFQGNSAPDKSGLPSDRFSAERTGGSVSTLTIQRTQQEDSAVYLCASSLSRGSTDTQYFGPGTRLTVL.

The chain joins TRBV5-1 to TRBJ1-2, with D uncertain. Trimming took off 1 base at V and 4 bases at J, with 11 bases between the two ends. Germline V gives CDR1 SGHRS, CDR2 YFSETQ. The CDR3 runs 14 residues. The CDR3 sequence: CASSLTDPVYGYTF. CDR3 nucleotides: TGCGCCAGCAGCTTGACAGACCCCGTCTATGGCTACACCTTC. Complete variable domain (other parts from reference TRBV5-1 and TRBJ1-2): KAGVTQTPRYLIKTRGQQVTLSCSPISGHRSVSWYQQTPGQGLQFLFEYFSETQRNKGNFPGRFSGRQFSNSRSEMNVSTLELGDSALYLCASSLTDPVYGYTFGSGTRLTVV.

J is TRBJ2-7 and V is TRBV6-2 or TRBV6-3, with a tentative D call TRBD1 (6 bases). Trimming pared 5 bases from V and 2 bases from J, leaving 13 bases between. The CDR3 extends over 14 amino acids. Germline CDR1 reads MNHEY; CDR2 reads SVGEGT. CDR3 region: CASSNLGQTYEQYV. In DNA form, the CDR3 reads TGTGCCAGCAGTAACCTCGGACAGACCTACGAGCAGTACGTC.

The V gene is TRBV20-1, the J gene TRBJ2-5; TRBD1 matches 9 bases. The CDR3 spans 15 residues. Per the germline V gene, CDR1 is DFQATT and CDR2 is SNEGSKA (reference sequence). With V trimmed by 0 bases and J by 8 bases, 10 bases remained unmatched. The CDR3 here is CSARDGQGPSGTQYF. CDR3 coding DNA: TGCAGTGCTAGAGACGGACAGGGGCCCTCGGGCACCCAGTACTTC.

This clonotype was counted between two and nine times. The chain recombines TRBV5-1 with TRBJ2-5; D is unclear. CDR1 is SGHRS, CDR2 YFSETQ, per germline. The CDR3 length is 14 residues. V lost 4 bases to trimming and J lost 2 bases, with 12 bases between them. The CDR3 DNA reads TGCGCCAGCAGCCGGACGGAATATCAAGAGACCCAGTACTTC. Protein: CASSRTEYQETQYF.

The chain combines TRBV12-3 or TRBV12-4 with TRBJ2-3, with 7 bases fitting TRBD1. The junction had 3 bases not matched to a gene; V was cut back by 7 bases and J by 2 bases. The CDR3 loop spans 13 amino acids. The CDR3: CASKQGYTDTQYF. For the CDR3, the DNA is TGTGCCAGCAAACAGGGGTACACAGATACGCAGTATTTT.

There are a few counts of this clonotype. This chain uses TRBV14 with TRBJ1-4, with unresolved D. The V and J ends lost 4 bases and 0 bases respectively, with 9 bases between them. Germline CDR1 and CDR2: SGHDN and FVKESK. The CDR3 loop spans 15 amino acids. In DNA form, the CDR3 reads TGTGCCAGCAGCCGAGGACGCGCAACTAATGAAAAACTGTTTTTT. This encodes CASSRGRATNEKLFF. The full variable domain, with the rest looked up from reference TRBV14 and TRBJ1-4, is EAGVTQFPSHSVIEKGQTVTLRCDPISGHDNLYWYRRVMGKEIKFLLHFVKESKQDESGMPNNRFLAERTGGTYSTLKVQPAELEDSGVYFCASSRGRATNEKLFFGSGTQLSVL.

This clonotype was observed a handful of times. V gene TRBV12-3 or TRBV12-4 combines with J gene TRBJ2-1; D ambiguous. V was trimmed by 4 bases and J by 9 bases, leaving 4 bases between them. The CDR3 spans 10 residues. CDR3 DNA: TGTGCCAGCAGTTACGGTGAGCAGTTCTTC. Its protein is CASSYGEQFF.

The chain is built from TRBV5-1 and TRBJ2-3; no clear D gene. The V gene's germline CDR1 is SGHRS and CDR2 YFSETQ. V was pared by 1 base and J by 1 base, with 7 bases between. The CDR3 covers 14 residues. CDR3 bases: TGCGCCAGCAGCTTGAATACTGGCACAGATACGCAGTATTTT. Its translation: CASSLNTGTDTQYF.

This clonotype was detected many times. CDR3 DNA sequence: TGTGCCAGCAAAACGGGTACCGGGTCCTACGAGCAGTACTTC. Protein product: CASKTGTGSYEQYF. The V and J genes are TRBV7-8 and TRBJ2-7; D call uncertain. V was pared by 7 bases and J by 1 base, with 14 bases between. The CDR3 is made up of 14 amino acids. The germline V gene encodes CDR1 SGHVS and CDR2 FQNEAQ.

The sample holds a few counts of this clonotype. The genes are TRBV20-1 and TRBJ1-5, with 8 bases fitting TRBD1. J lost 0 bases, V lost 4 bases, and 8 bases had no gene match. This CDR3 has 16 amino acids. Germline values: CDR1 DFQATT, CDR2 SNEGSKA (reference sequence). In DNA form, the CDR3 reads TGCAGTGCTAAGCCGGGACAGGCCTATAGCAATCAGCCCCAGCATTTT. It encodes CSAKPGQAYSNQPQHF.

Only a few counts were recorded for this clonotype. The chain recombines TRBV20-1 with TRBJ2-7; TRBD1 agrees at 9 bases. The trim removed 4 bases at V and 2 bases at J, leaving 12 bases unmatched. The CDR3 contains 16 residues. Germline CDR1 DFQATT, CDR2 SNEGSKA (reference sequence). For the CDR3, the DNA is TGCAGTGCTATGGTGTGGGACAGGGAGAAGGCCTACGAGCAGTACGTC. Translated: CSAMVWDREKAYEQYV.

In its sample, this clonotype was seen a few times. This chain joins TRBV6-2 or TRBV6-3 and TRBJ2-7; TRBD1 matches at 11 bases. Germline CDR1 MNHEY, CDR2 SVGEGT. V shed 6 bases, J shed 6 bases, and the junction held 4 bases outside the gene matches. The CDR3 is 13 amino acids. The CDR3 DNA reads TGTGCCAGCAGAGGACAGGGGGCAAGCGAGCAGTACTTC. It encodes CASRGQGASEQYF.